Shown below are 10 T cell receptor beta chains from a single sample sequenced in a study of molecular identifiers for immune sequencing clone quantification. One entry per CDR3 protein, called by TCRdb with MiXCR from the PCR reads. Here the sample spans 85,000 to 120,000 distinct CDR3 sequences, about 35% being singletons. Sequenced input: naive CD8+ T cells from blood, with Jurkat cell RNA spiked in. The subset was: FACS-sorted CD8+CD4-CCR7+CD45RA+ naive T cells. These TCRs come from a human donor in good health. Some libraries in this study had Jurkat cell RNA spiked in.

Worth noting for this clonotype: The germline gene is not matched at one end of the junction; a read error may be the cause. This chain links TRBV7-2 with TRBJ2-1; no reliable D call. Germline V lookup: CDR1 SGHTA, CDR2 FQGNSA. This CDR3 is built from 12 residues. CDR3 protein: CASSLAWYEQIF. In nucleotides, the CDR3 is TGTGCCAGCAGCTTAGCATGGTATGAGCAGATCTTC.

Note on this clonotype: A much larger clone sits a single nucleotide away, making a read error possible. The chain combines TRBV7-2 with TRBJ2-3, with 11 bases that match TRBD2. The germline V gene has CDR1 SGHTA and CDR2 FQGNSA. The CDR3 spans 16 residues. The CDR3: CASSFSGRAFSDTLYF. CDR3 sequence (DNA): TGTGCCAGCAGCTTTAGCGGGAGGGCCTTCTCAGATACGCTGTATTTT.

Ten or more counts support this clonotype. V is TRBV5-6 and J is TRBJ2-6, with unresolved D. V lost 4 bases, J lost 2 bases, and 10 bases lay in between. The CDR3 covers 15 residues. CDR1 SGHDT and CDR2 YYEEEE come from the germline V gene. CDR3 region: CASSLLGTGANVLTF. The CDR3 region has the DNA TGTGCCAGCAGCCTGCTGGGGACTGGGGCCAACGTCCTGACTTTC.

The V gene is TRBV4-1, the J gene TRBJ2-2; perhaps TRBD2 as D (5 bases). The germline V and J ends were trimmed by 2 bases and 2 bases, with 15 bases remaining between them. Germline values: CDR1 MGHRA, CDR2 YSYEKL. The CDR3 extends over 17 amino acids. The CDR3 DNA sequence: TGCGCCAGCAGCCAACCCTCCGGGATTGTTAACACCGGGGAGCTGTTTTTT. The encoded protein is CASSQPSGIVNTGELFF.

As to this clonotype: This may stem from a read error, because a much larger clone lies one nucleotide away. Given the absence of the conserved phenylalanine or tryptophan at the CDR3 end, a read error is likely. CDR3 coding DNA: TGCGCCAGCAGCTTGGGACCGGGAAACGAGCAGTACATC. Its protein is CASSLGPGNEQYI. J is TRBJ2-7 and V is TRBV4-1, with D perhaps TRBD1 or TRBD2 (5 bases each). Trimming took 5 bases from V and 5 from J, leaving 13 bases between them. The CDR3 extends over 13 amino acids. The germline CDR1 and CDR2 sequences are MGHRA and YSYEKL.

This clonotype is labeled medium-sized. This chain links TRBV7-9 with TRBJ1-6; possible D gene TRBD1, 6 bases. Trimming stripped 3 bases from V and 5 bases from J, with 14 bases between. Germline V gene lookup returns CDR1 SEHNR and CDR2 FQNEAQ (reference sequence). The CDR3 is 16 amino acids. In DNA form, the CDR3 reads TGTGCCAGCAGCTTGATTGGGACATTTAATAATTCACCCCTCCACTTT. It yields the protein CASSLIGTFNNSPLHF.

The gene calls are TRBV6-5 and TRBJ2-1, with D perhaps given as TRBD1 or TRBD2 (5 bases each). V lost 7 bases and J lost 7, with 20 bases in between. Per the germline V gene, CDR1 is MNHEY and CDR2 is SVGAGI. The CDR3 extends over 15 amino acids. CDR3 coding DNA: TGTGCCAGCACCCATCGGACTTACGGGGCTAATGAGCAGTTCTTC. This translates into CASTHRTYGANEQFF.

Notes on this clonotype: A single base separates this from a much larger clone, so it may be a read error. The chain combines TRBV28 with TRBJ2-3, with a possible D match to TRBD2 (6 bases). Germline-derived CDR1 and CDR2 are MDHEN and SYDVKM. V lost 5 bases and J lost 8, with 14 bases in between. The CDR3 covers 13 residues. CDR3 sequence reads: CASSPYNGSTQYF. The CDR3 region has the DNA TGTGCCAGCAGTCCGTATAACGGGAGTACGCAGTATTTT.

This clonotype was seen more than once but under ten times. This rearrangement joins TRBV20-1 to TRBJ1-5, with D unresolved. Per germline, CDR1 DFQATT and CDR2 SNEGSKA (reference sequence). V lost 7 bases and J 5 bases, leaving 15 bases between the germline ends. The CDR3 totals 13 residues. CDR3 loop: CSVTDTDYQPQHF. CDR3 DNA sequence: TGCAGTGTTACAGACACTGACTATCAGCCCCAGCATTTT.

The chain combines TRBV20-1 with TRBJ2-7; the D gene is possibly TRBD2 (6 bases). The germline V gene has CDR1 DFQATT and CDR2 SNEGSKA (reference sequence). V lost 0 bases and J lost 3, with 12 bases in between. The CDR3 sequence is 14 residues long. The CDR3 nucleotides are TGCAGTGCTAGAGATCGGGACGGGGGCTACGAGCAGTACTTC. Its protein is CSARDRDGGYEQYF.